The entry below gives a single T cell receptor beta chain sequence along with its context. Its specificity is not known. The data derive from a study of metastatic and nonmetastatic thyroid tumors. Overall study: Malignant thyroid and benign thyroid patients provided blood and tumor or nodule tissue whose repertoires were compared. Points from the study as a whole: Malignant thyroid tumors reportedly exceeded benign nodules significantly in TCR beta diversity, with the difference appearing in blood and tumor.

Germline V gene lookup returns CDR1 SGHVS and CDR2 FQNEAQ. The ends were cut back, 1 base at V and 9 bases at J, with 13 bases in the middle. This CDR3 region has 14 residues. Original processing methods: Between-group CDR3 differences, defined by clinicopathological status, yielded a distant-metastasis classifier for papillary thyroid cancer. TCRdb re-called the PCR reads with MiXCR. TCRdb's processing, not the authors', yielded these V and J calls. This table holds 25,000 to 30,000 clones, 24% found once. No patient had received any treatment before thyroid surgery. The receptor was isolated from a female donor with papillary thyroid cancer or a benign thyroid nodule (not recorded which). Some clones in this sample may be carry-over from other donors' samples. This rearrangement joins TRBV7-8 to TRBJ2-1; D is possibly TRBD2 (5 bases). Sequencing was done on a sample of blood. The CDR3 DNA is TGTGCCAGCAGCTTAGTCCCCGGAGGTCCTGAGCAGTTCTTC. Protein: CASSLVPGGPEQFF.